Below, 16 T cell receptor beta chains from the same sample are listed, as sequenced in a study of beta chain features in type 1 diabetes. General study points: In every one of the four CD4+ subsets, TCRB CDR3s were moderately but significantly shorter in Type 1 diabetes patients.

Antigens of these TCRs are unknown. Expressed TCRB transcripts were sequenced because the isolated RNA had all been reverse transcribed beforehand. Only in-frame clones appear in the TCRdb table, and some are missing; sequencing was by immunoSEQ multiplex PCR. The repertoire holds hundreds of thousands of clones, with roughly 13% as singletons. The sample consisted of naive CD4+ T cells from blood. These receptors were obtained from a woman between 18 and 30 years old with type 1 diabetes.

The genes are TRBV29-1 and TRBJ1-2; TRBD1 aligns across 7 bases. This CDR3 region has 11 residues. After removal of 5 bases from V and 7 bases from J, the junction contained 4 bases not matched to a gene. Germline-derived CDR1 and CDR2 are SQVTM and ANQGSEA. DNA of the CDR3: TGCAGCGTTCCAGGGGGACCTGGCTACACCTTC. It specifies CSVPGGPGYTF.

This rearrangement joins TRBV5-1 to TRBJ2-5; maybe TRBD1 (6 bases). The CDR3 runs 16 residues. Per the germline V gene, CDR1 is SGHRS and CDR2 is YFSETQ. The V and J ends lost 0 bases and 0 bases respectively, with 12 bases between them. The CDR3 DNA is TGCGCCAGCAGCTTGGCTACAGGGAACCACCAAGAGACCCAGTACTTC. Translated, it gives CASSLATGNHQETQYF.

This clone turned up a few times. This rearrangement joins TRBV4-3 to TRBJ1-4; 7 bases map to TRBD1. With V trimmed by 4 bases and J by 0 bases, 5 bases remained unmatched. CDR1 and CDR2 (germline): LGHNA, YSLEER. The CDR3 covers 16 residues. CDR3 sequence (DNA): TGCGCCAGCAGCCCGGGGACAGCCACAACTAATGAAAAACTGTTTTTT. Translated: CASSPGTATTNEKLFF.

This clone came up a few times. This chain uses TRBV4-1 with TRBJ2-7, with TRBD1 identical over 9 bases. The CDR3 totals 17 residues. Germline V gene lookup returns CDR1 MGHRA and CDR2 YSYEKL. V was clipped by 3 bases and J by 2 bases; unmatched bases: 11. CDR3 DNA sequence: TGCGCCAGCAGCCATCCCGGGACAGGGTTCGTAACCTACGAGCAGTACTTC. This sequence encodes CASSHPGTGFVTYEQYF.

A few counts support this clone. This chain uses TRBV4-3 with TRBJ2-1; D gene unclear. The CDR3 contains 13 residues. Germline V CDR1 and CDR2: LGHNA, YSLEER. V was pared by 4 bases and J by 9 bases, with 13 bases between. The CDR3: CASSRERLSEQFF. For the CDR3, the DNA is TGCGCCAGCAGCCGAGAGAGGCTGAGTGAGCAGTTCTTC.

This clone was seen only a few times. Additional DNA sequences in this sample encode the identical CDR3. The gene calls are TRBV20-1 and TRBJ2-7; possible D gene TRBD1, 5 bases. V was shortened by 2 bases and J by 3 bases, with 5 bases between the two germline ends. Germline loops: CDR1 DFQATT, CDR2 SNEGSKA (reference sequence). The CDR3 is made up of 11 amino acids. DNA for the CDR3: TGCAGTGCTAGACAGGGCTACGAGCAGTACTTC. Protein product: CSARQGYEQYF.

As regards this clone: Mismatch with germline at one junction end may stem from a read error. This chain joins TRBV18 and TRBJ2-1, with D possibly TRBD1 on 5 matching bases. Germline V gene lookup returns CDR1 KGHSH and CDR2 LQKENI. The CDR3 contains 15 residues. The CDR3 nucleotides are TGTGCCAGCTCACTCCAAGAGGATCAAGGGGCCCCTCGAGTCTTC. It is translated as CASSLQEDQGAPRVF. Full variable domain (rest looked up from reference TRBV18 and TRBJ2-1): NAGVMQNPRHLVRRRGQEARLRCSPMKGHSHVYWYRQLPEEGLKFMVYLQKENIIDESGMPKERFSAEFPKEGPSILRIQQVVRGDSAAYFCASSLQEDQGAPRVFGPGTRLTVL.

This clone appeared a few times. The chain couples TRBV4-3 to TRBJ2-1; D might be TRBD2 (5 bases). Per the germline V gene, CDR1 is LGHNA and CDR2 is YSLEER. V lost 1 base, J lost 0 bases, and 7 bases lay in between. This CDR3 region has 15 residues. The CDR3 nucleotides read TGCGCCAGCAGCCAAGTAGGGAGCTCCTACAATGAGCAGTTCTTC. It codes for CASSQVGSSYNEQFF.

This clone was recorded a few times. The chain uses TRBV7-2 and TRBJ2-1; 8 bases match TRBD2. Unmatched junction bases numbered 11, after V lost 5 bases and J lost 5 bases. Germline CDR1 SGHTA, CDR2 FQGNSA. This CDR3 contains 16 residues. CDR3 coding DNA: TGTGCCAGCAGCCCGGCCCCAGCGGGGGTAAACAATGAGCAGTTCTTC. Residues: CASSPAPAGVNNEQFF. The entire variable domain, with the rest obtained from reference TRBV7-2 and TRBJ2-1, is as follows: GAGVSQSPSNKVTEKGKDVELRCDPISGHTALYWYRQSLGQGLEFLIYFQGNSAPDKSGLPSDRFSAERTGGSVSTLTIQRTQQEDSAVYLCASSPAPAGVNNEQFFGPGTRLTVL.

This clone showed up just a few times. The genes are TRBV11-3 and TRBJ2-5; D unresolved. V was cut by 4 bases and J by 4 bases, with 7 bases left in between. CDR1 is SGHNT and CDR2 is YENEEA in the germline V gene. This CDR3 comprises 12 residues. Here the CDR3 DNA reads TGTGCCAGCAGCTCCCTAATAGAGACCCAGTACTTC. Amino acid sequence: CASSSLIETQYF.

The chain recombines TRBV6-5 with TRBJ2-3; D unresolved. Germline V gives CDR1 MNHEY, CDR2 SVGAGI. The V gene lost 0 bases and the J gene lost 4 bases, with 8 bases spanning the gap. The CDR3 length is 14 residues. The CDR3 bases are TGTGCCAGCAGTTACTCGCTGAGTGCAGATACGCAGTATTTT. It encodes CASSYSLSADTQYF.

This clone came up a few times. The CDR3 here is CASSWGQGSPYEQYF. CDR3 DNA: TGCGCCAGCAGCTGGGGACAGGGGTCCCCCTACGAGCAGTACTTC. The rearrangement links TRBV5-1 to TRBJ2-7; TRBD1 matches at 10 bases. Germline V lookup: CDR1 SGHRS, CDR2 YFSETQ. The CDR3 spans 15 residues. V lost 3 bases, J lost 2 bases, and 5 bases stayed unmatched.

The V call is TRBV19, the J call TRBJ2-5, with a possible D match to TRBD1 (7 bases). There are 15 residues in the CDR3. Trimming pared 4 bases from V and 5 bases from J, leaving 17 bases between. Germline assignment: CDR1 LNHDA and CDR2 SQIVND (reference sequence). CDR3 bases: TGTGCCAGTAGTAGTCAGGGGGAGGCGTGGGAGACCCAGTACTTC. This gives the protein CASSSQGEAWETQYF.

This clone was observed a few times. This chain connects TRBV7-8 to TRBJ2-3, with TRBD1 matching over 9 bases. The V segment lost 5 bases and the J segment 2 bases; nucleotides outside the gene matches: 8. The CDR3 contains 16 residues. Germline V gene data show CDR1 as SGHVS and CDR2 as FQNEAQ. CDR3 region: CASSAHRDRDTDTQYF. In nucleotides, the CDR3 is TGTGCCAGCAGCGCTCACCGGGACAGGGACACAGATACGCAGTATTTT. Full variable domain (remainder filled in from reference TRBV7-8 and TRBJ2-3): GAGVSQSPRYKVAKRGQDVALRCDPISGHVSLFWYQQALGQGPEFLTYFQNEAQLDKSGLPSDRFFAERPEGSVSTLKIQRTQQEDSAVYLCASSAHRDRDTDTQYFGPGTRLTVL.

The J gene is TRBJ2-5, the V gene TRBV30; no clear D. The germline V gene has CDR1 GTSNPN and CDR2 SVGIG (reference sequence). The CDR3 extends over 11 amino acids. V lost 4 bases and J lost 4, with 7 bases in between. The CDR3 sequence is CAWTLGETQYF. CDR3 DNA sequence: TGTGCCTGGACCCTCGGAGAGACCCAGTACTTC.

The rearrangement joins TRBV11-2 to TRBJ2-2, with TRBD2 identical over 7 bases. The V segment lost 5 bases and the J segment 4 bases; nucleotides outside the gene matches: 4. Looked up from germline, CDR1 is SGHAT and CDR2 is FQNNGV. This CDR3 comprises 14 residues. CDR3 sequence (DNA): TGTGCCAGCAGCCCAAGCGGGGTCACCGGGGAGCTGTTTTTT. As protein: CASSPSGVTGELFF.